The 9 T cell receptor beta chains given below trace back to one sample, sequenced in a study of blood T cell repertoires in COVID-19 (dated by TCRdb to 2018 to 2021). The method was the immunoSEQ multiplex PCR assay. The clones in this table, taken by TCRdb from immuneACCESS, are in-frame only. Not every clone is retained; where verified, under half of the shortfall comes from an unresolved V gene, and the cause of the rest is unknown. The sample table contains approximately 150,000 clones; only one count was recorded for around four fifths of them. The ten largest clones capture around 8.4% of the sample. What was sequenced was peripheral blood. The source of these receptors is a woman older than 75 with COVID-19, enrolled during active disease.

The sample holds one count of this clone. The CDR3 protein is CASGGGRAQYF. The DNA of the CDR3 is TGTGCCAGCGGGGGGGGGCGAGCCCAGTACTTC. This chain connects TRBV2 to TRBJ2-5; a weak D match, TRBD2 (7 bases). The germline V and J ends were trimmed by 8 bases and 9 bases, with 13 bases remaining between them. CDR1 and CDR2 from the germline V gene are SNHLY and FYNNEI. The CDR3 contains 11 residues.

The CDR3 region is CASSLGQRETQYF. The CDR3 DNA follows: TGCGCCAGCAGCTTGGGACAGCGAGAGACCCAGTACTTC. The V gene is TRBV5-1, the J gene TRBJ2-5, with a tentative D call TRBD1 (5 bases). Trimming left V 0 bases short and J 4 bases short, with 7 bases between. Germline V gives CDR1 SGHRS, CDR2 YFSETQ. The CDR3 sequence is 13 residues long.

The chain employs TRBV6-1 and TRBJ2-7; tentative D call: TRBD1 (6 bases). Germline loops: CDR1 MNHNS, CDR2 SASEGT. The CDR3 covers 13 residues. Trimming stripped 1 base from V and 6 bases from J, with 10 bases between. Here the CDR3 reads CASSEGWTAEQYF. The CDR3 nucleotides are TGTGCCAGCAGTGAAGGTTGGACAGCCGAGCAGTACTTC.

The CDR3 nucleotides are TGTGCCAGCTCACCACCGGACTCGACGGGCACTGAAGCTTTCTTT. Translating gives CASSPPDSTGTEAFF. The chain links TRBV18 to TRBJ1-1; D remains unclear. CDR1 is KGHSH, CDR2 LQKENI, per germline. V lost 0 bases and J 4 bases, leaving 12 bases between the germline ends. This CDR3 has 15 amino acids.

This chain joins TRBV5-6 and TRBJ2-2, with D unclear. This CDR3 spans 12 amino acids. Trimming left V 1 base short and J 6 bases short, with 4 bases between. Germline lookup yields CDR1 SGHDT and CDR2 YYEEEE. This CDR3 is CASSLLSGELFF. The CDR3 nucleotides read TGTGCCAGCAGCTTGCTCTCCGGGGAGCTGTTTTTT.

The rearrangement uses TRBV9 and TRBJ2-1, with a weak D call TRBD1 (7 bases). V lost 0 bases and J lost 7, with 14 bases in between. The CDR3 has 15 residues. CDR1 and CDR2 from the germline V gene are SGDLS and YYNGEE. CDR3 in amino acids: CASSVEGAGGNEQFF. The DNA for the CDR3 is TGTGCCAGCAGCGTAGAGGGGGCTGGAGGGAATGAGCAGTTCTTC.

This chain links TRBV7-6 with TRBJ2-7, with 8 bases aligning to TRBD2. This CDR3 is 15 amino acids long. V lost 4 bases to trimming and J lost 6 bases; unmatched junction nucleotides: 11. Per the germline V gene, CDR1 is SGHVS and CDR2 is FNYEAQ. The CDR3 reads CASSSGGGPWSEQYF. The CDR3 bases are TGTGCCAGCAGCTCGGGGGGGGGACCGTGGAGCGAGCAGTACTTC.

The gene calls are TRBV9 and TRBJ2-5; TRBD2 is a possible D gene (7 bases). V lost 0 bases to trimming and J lost 5 bases, with 14 bases between them. Germline V gives CDR1 SGDLS, CDR2 YYNGEE. CDR3 size: 15 residues. CDR3 nucleotides: TGTGCCAGCAGCGTAGGGGGGGGCCCGGGGGAGACCCAGTACTTC. It codes for CASSVGGGPGETQYF.

This clone appeared a single time. The chain employs TRBV2 and TRBJ2-5; 11 nucleotides line up with TRBD2. The CDR3 has 14 residues. The J segment lost 6 bases and the V segment lost 6 bases, leaving 6 bases of the junction unmatched. CDR1 SNHLY and CDR2 FYNNEI come from the germline V gene. The CDR3 nucleotides read TGTGCCAGCAGGGTTCTAGCGGGGGGACAGACCCAGTACTTC. Protein: CASRVLAGGQTQYF.